The T cell receptor (beta chain) under discussion was sequenced for a study of T cells in Graves' hyperthyroidism and ophthalmopathy. This CDR3 comprises 13 residues. V was clipped by 8 bases and J by 9 bases, with 17 bases between them. The V gene's germline CDR1 is LGHDT and CDR2 YNNKEL (reference sequence). RNA transcripts yielded amplified TCR beta CDR3 regions. TCR CDR3 underwent first-round RT-PCR with the HTBI primer set. Via MiXCR, TCRdb re-called the multiplex PCR reads, giving one row per CDR3 protein. Among about 370,000 distinct CDR3 sequences listed, 13% to 15% were seen once. The table lists this clonotype with many counts.

The clonotype comes from an older woman with Graves' ophthalmopathy. What was sequenced was blood. This sequence joins TRBV3-1 and TRBJ2-4, with unresolved D. The CDR3 nucleotides are TGTGCCAGCCGACCGGCGCAGGCTAGCATTCAGTACTTC. Residues: CASRPAQASIQYF.